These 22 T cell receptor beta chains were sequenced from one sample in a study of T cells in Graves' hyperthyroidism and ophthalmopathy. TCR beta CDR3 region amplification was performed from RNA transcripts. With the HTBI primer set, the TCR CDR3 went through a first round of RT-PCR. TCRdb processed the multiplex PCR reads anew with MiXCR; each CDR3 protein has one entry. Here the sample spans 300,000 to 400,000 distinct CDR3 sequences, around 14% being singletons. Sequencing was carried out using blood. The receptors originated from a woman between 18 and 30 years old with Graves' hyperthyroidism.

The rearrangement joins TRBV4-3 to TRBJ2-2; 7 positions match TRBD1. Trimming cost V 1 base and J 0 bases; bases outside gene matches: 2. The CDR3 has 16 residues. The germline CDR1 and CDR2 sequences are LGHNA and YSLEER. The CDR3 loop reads CASSQATGTNTGELFF. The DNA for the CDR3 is TGCGCCAGCAGCCAAGCGACAGGGACGAACACCGGGGAGCTGTTTTTT.

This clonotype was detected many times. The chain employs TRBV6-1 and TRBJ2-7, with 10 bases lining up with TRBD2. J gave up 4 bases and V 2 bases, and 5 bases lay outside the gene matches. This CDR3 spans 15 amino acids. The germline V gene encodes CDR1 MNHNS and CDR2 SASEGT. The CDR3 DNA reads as TGTGCCAGCAGTGAATCCACTAGCGGGGTGTACGAGCAGTACTTC. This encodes CASSESTSGVYEQYF.

The CDR3 sequence is CASSRTLSSGSTDTQYF. The CDR3 DNA reads as TGTGCCAGCAGCCGGACTTTGTCGAGCGGGAGCACAGATACGCAGTATTTT. The chain combines TRBV7-9 with TRBJ2-3; TRBD2 might be the D (6 bases). Per germline, CDR1 SEHNR and CDR2 FQNEAQ (reference sequence). The CDR3 is made up of 17 amino acids. Trimming cost V 5 bases and J 0 bases, with 18 bases left between them.

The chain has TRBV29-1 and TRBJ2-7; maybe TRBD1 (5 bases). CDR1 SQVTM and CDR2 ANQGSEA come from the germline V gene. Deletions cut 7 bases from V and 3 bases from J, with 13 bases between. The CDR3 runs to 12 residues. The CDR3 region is CSAVKGDYEQYF. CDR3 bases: TGCAGCGCAGTAAAAGGGGACTACGAGCAGTACTTC.

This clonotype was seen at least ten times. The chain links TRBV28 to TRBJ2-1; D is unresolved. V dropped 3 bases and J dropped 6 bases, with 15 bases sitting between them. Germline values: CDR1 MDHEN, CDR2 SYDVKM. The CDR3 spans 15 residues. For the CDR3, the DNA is TGTGCCAGCAGTTTTTCGGGTGGCAGGTCCAATGAGCAGTTCTTC. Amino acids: CASSFSGGRSNEQFF.

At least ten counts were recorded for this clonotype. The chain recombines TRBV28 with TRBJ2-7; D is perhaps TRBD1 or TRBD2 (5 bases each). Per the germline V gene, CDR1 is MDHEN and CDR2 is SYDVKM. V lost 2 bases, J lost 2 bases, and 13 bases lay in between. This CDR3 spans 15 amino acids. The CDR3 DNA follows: TGTGCCAGCAGTTTAAGGGCGAGGGGTACCTACGAGCAGTACTTC. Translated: CASSLRARGTYEQYF.

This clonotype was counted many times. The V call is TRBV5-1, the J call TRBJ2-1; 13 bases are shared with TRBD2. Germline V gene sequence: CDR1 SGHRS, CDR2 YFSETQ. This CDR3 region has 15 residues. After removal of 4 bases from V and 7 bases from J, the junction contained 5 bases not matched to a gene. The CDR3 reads CASSPGLAGANEQFF. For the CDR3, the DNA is TGCGCCAGCAGCCCCGGACTAGCGGGAGCGAATGAGCAGTTCTTC.

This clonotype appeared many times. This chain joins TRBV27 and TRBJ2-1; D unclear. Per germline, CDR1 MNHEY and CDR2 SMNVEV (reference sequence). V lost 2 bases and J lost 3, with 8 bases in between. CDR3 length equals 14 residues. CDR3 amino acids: CASSLEQHYNEQFF. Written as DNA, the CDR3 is TGTGCCAGCAGTTTAGAACAGCACTACAATGAGCAGTTCTTC.

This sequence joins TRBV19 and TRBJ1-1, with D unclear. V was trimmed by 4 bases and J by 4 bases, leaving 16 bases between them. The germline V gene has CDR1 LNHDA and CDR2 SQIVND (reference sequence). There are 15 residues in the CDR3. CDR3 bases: TGTGCCAGTAGTAGTAAGTGGGCTCCGGGCACTGAAGCTTTCTTT. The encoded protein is CASSSKWAPGTEAFF.

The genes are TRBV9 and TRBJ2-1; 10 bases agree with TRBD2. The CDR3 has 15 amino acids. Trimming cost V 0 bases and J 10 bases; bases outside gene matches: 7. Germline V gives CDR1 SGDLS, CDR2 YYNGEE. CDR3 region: CASSVESGRAREQFF. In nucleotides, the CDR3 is TGTGCCAGCAGCGTAGAAAGCGGGAGGGCCCGGGAGCAGTTCTTC.

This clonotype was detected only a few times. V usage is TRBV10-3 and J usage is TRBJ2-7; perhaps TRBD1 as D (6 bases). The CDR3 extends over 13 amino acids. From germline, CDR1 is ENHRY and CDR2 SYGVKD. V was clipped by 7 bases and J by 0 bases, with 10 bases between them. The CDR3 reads CAITDRTSYEQYF. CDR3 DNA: TGTGCCATCACTGACAGGACCTCCTACGAGCAGTACTTC.

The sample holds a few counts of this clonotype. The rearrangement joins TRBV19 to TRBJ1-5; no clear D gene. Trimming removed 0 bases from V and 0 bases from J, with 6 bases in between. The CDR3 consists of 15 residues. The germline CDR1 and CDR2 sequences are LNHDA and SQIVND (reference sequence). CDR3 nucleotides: TGTGCCAGTAGTATAGATAGATATAGCAATCAGCCCCAGCATTTT. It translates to CASSIDRYSNQPQHF. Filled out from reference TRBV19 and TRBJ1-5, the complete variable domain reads DGGITQSPKYLFRKEGQNVTLSCEQNLNHDAMYWYRQDPGQGLRLIYYSQIVNDFQKGDIAEGYSVSREKKESFPLTVTSAQKNPTAFYLCASSIDRYSNQPQHFGDGTRLSIL.

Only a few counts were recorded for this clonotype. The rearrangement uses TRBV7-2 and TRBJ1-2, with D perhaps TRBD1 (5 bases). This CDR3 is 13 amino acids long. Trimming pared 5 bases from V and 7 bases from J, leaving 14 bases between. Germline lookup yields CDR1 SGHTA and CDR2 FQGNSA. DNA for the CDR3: TGTGCCAGCAGCCCGGAGAATCAGGGTGGCTACACCTTC. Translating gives CASSPENQGGYTF.

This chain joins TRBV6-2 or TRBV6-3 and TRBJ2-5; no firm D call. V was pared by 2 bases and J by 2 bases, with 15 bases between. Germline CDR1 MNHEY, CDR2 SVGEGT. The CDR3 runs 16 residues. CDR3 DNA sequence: TGTGCCAGCAGTTACGGGGTTCAGGTTGGGCAAGAGACCCAGTACTTC. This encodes CASSYGVQVGQETQYF.

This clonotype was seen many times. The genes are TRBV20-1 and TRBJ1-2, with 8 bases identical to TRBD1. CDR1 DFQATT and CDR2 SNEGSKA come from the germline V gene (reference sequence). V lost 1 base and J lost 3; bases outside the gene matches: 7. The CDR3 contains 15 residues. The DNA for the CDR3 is TGCAGTGCTAGAGGGAAGGACAGGGCCCACTATGGCTACACCTTC. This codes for CSARGKDRAHYGYTF.

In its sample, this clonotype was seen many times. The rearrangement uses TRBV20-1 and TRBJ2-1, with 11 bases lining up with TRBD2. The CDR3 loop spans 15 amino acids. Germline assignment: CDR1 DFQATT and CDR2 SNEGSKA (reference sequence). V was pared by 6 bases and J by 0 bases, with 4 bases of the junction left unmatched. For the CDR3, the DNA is TGCAGTGCCAAAACTAGCGGGAGCTCCTACAATGAGCAGTTCTTC. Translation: CSAKTSGSSYNEQFF.

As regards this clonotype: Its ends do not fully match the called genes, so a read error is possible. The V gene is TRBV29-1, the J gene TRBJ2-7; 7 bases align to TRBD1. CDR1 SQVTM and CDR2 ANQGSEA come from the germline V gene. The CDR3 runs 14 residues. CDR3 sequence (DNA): TGCAGCGTTCCATGGGACAGACATAACTACGGGCAGTACTTC. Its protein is CSVPWDRHNYGQYF.

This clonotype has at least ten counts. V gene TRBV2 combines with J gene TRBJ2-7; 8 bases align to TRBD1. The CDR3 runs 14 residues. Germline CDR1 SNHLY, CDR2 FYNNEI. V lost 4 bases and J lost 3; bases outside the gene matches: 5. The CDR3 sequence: CASSVDRGVYEQYF. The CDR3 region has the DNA TGTGCCAGCAGTGTAGACAGGGGCGTCTACGAGCAGTACTTC. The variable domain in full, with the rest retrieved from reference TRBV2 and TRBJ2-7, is EPEVTQTPSHQVTQMGQEVILRCVPISNHLYFYWYRQILGQKVEFLVSFYNNEISEKSEIFDDQFSVERPDGSNFTLKIRSTKLEDSAMYFCASSVDRGVYEQYFGPGTRLTVT.

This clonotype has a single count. CDR3 residues: CSASAGETYNEQFF. The DNA for the CDR3 is TGCAGTGCTTCGGCGGGGGAGACCTACAATGAGCAGTTCTTC. The chain is built from TRBV20-1 and TRBJ2-1, with 7 bases lining up with TRBD2. CDR1 is DFQATT and CDR2 is SNEGSKA in the germline V gene (reference sequence). With 5 bases clipped from V and 2 bases from J, the junction kept 6 bases outside the gene matches. The CDR3 spans 14 residues.

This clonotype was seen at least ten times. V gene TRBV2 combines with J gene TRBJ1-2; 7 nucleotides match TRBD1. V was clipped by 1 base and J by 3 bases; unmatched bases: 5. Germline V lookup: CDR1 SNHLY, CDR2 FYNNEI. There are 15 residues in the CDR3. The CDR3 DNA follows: TGTGCCAGCAGTGAAGAGGCAGGGGGGGACTATGGCTACACCTTC. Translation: CASSEEAGGDYGYTF.

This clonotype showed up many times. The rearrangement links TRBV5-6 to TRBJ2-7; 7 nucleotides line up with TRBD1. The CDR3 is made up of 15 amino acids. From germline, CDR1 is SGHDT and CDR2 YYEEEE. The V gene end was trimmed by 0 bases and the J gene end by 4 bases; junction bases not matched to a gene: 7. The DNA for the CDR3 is TGTGCCAGCAGCTTGGAGGGGGCCGGAGGATACGAGCAGTACTTC. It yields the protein CASSLEGAGGYEQYF.

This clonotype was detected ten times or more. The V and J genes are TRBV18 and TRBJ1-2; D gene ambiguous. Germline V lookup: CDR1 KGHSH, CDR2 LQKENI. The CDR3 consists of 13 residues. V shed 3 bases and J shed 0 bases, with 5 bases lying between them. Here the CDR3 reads CASSPSSNYGYTF. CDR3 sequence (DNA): TGTGCCAGCTCACCCTCTTCTAACTATGGCTACACCTTC.